The 19 T cell receptor beta chains given below trace back to one sample, sequenced in a study of regulatory T cells in long-lasting Graves disease. Specified time point: persistent/refractory GD, antithyroid drugs over 5 years with positive TRAb. RNA from PBMCs was the source of the TCR library. Building the TCR beta libraries relied on iRepertoire HTBI primers, and CDR3 regions underwent Arm-PCR. TCRdb re-derived calls from the multiplex PCR reads in MiXCR, one entry per CDR3 protein. Of hundreds of thousands of distinct CDR3 sequences in the sample, approximately 21% were seen once. Sequenced here: peripheral blood mononuclear cells (PBMCs), sampled when the disease was refractory, from a patient treated with antithyroid drugs. Every receptor here comes from a female donor with Graves disease.

This clonotype was seen many times. The rearrangement links TRBV12-3 or TRBV12-4 to TRBJ1-5; no firm D call. This CDR3 contains 15 residues. Trimming pared 4 bases from V and 5 bases from J, leaving 15 bases between. The CDR3 DNA reads as TGTGCCAGCAGTTCGATTCAAGCGGGCGATCAGCCCCAGCATTTT. Its translation: CASSSIQAGDQPQHF.

The gene calls are TRBV2 and TRBJ2-2; D is unresolved. V was trimmed by 7 bases and J by 1 base, leaving 4 bases between them. CDR1 is SNHLY and CDR2 is FYNNEI in the germline V gene. CDR3 size: 12 residues. The CDR3 loop is CASIRNTGELFF. The CDR3 coding sequence is TGTGCCAGCATACGGAACACCGGGGAGCTGTTTTTT.

This chain links TRBV6-1 with TRBJ1-1; weak D call: TRBD1 (5 bases). V lost 7 bases and J lost 1, with 13 bases in between. The CDR3 is 14 amino acids. Per germline, CDR1 MNHNS and CDR2 SASEGT. The CDR3 here is CASIHWGKNTEAFF. DNA for the CDR3: TGTGCCAGCATCCACTGGGGCAAGAACACTGAAGCTTTCTTT.

This clonotype has just a few counts. The rearrangement uses TRBV12-3 or TRBV12-4 and TRBJ1-2; D ambiguous. This CDR3 is built from 15 residues. Between the trimmed V and J ends, which lost 6 bases and 6 bases, there was a span of 20 bases. CDR3 sequence: CASSVVSGGRNGYTF. CDR3 coding DNA: TGTGCCAGCAGCGTAGTGTCGGGCGGCAGAAATGGCTACACCTTC.

This clonotype was recorded at least ten times. The chain is built from TRBV20-1 and TRBJ2-5; D not certain. From germline, CDR1 is DFQATT and CDR2 SNEGSKA (reference sequence). This CDR3 contains 13 residues. The CDR3, as DNA: TGCAGCGGGTCGATTGGCAGGCAAGAGACCCAGTACTTC. As protein: CSGSIGRQETQYF.

The rearrangement links TRBV27 to TRBJ2-2; D is possibly TRBD2 (7 bases). Trimming took 6 bases from V and 0 from J, leaving 11 bases between them. Germline-derived CDR1 and CDR2 are MNHEY and SMNVEV (reference sequence). This CDR3 region has 15 residues. The CDR3 region is CASRPGGPNTGELFF. CDR3 DNA sequence: TGTGCCAGCAGGCCCGGGGGGCCGAACACCGGGGAGCTGTTTTTT.

The J gene is TRBJ2-1, the V gene TRBV7-9, with 11 nucleotides matching TRBD1. This CDR3 comprises 16 residues. With 5 bases clipped from V and 10 bases from J, the junction kept 13 bases outside the gene matches. Germline loops: CDR1 SEHNR, CDR2 FQNEAQ (reference sequence). CDR3 protein: CASSPRTGGSVREQFF. The CDR3 bases are TGTGCCAGCAGCCCTCGGACAGGGGGCTCGGTTCGGGAGCAGTTCTTC.

This clonotype was seen ten or more times. This chain joins TRBV6-1 and TRBJ2-7; D gene ambiguous. V dropped 3 bases and J dropped 5 bases, with 5 bases sitting between them. The V gene's germline CDR1 is MNHNS and CDR2 SASEGT. CDR3 length equals 11 residues. The CDR3 bases are TGTGCCAGCAGTGAGACCCACGAGCAGTACTTC. It yields the protein CASSETHEQYF.

On this clonotype: A read error may be the cause here, since a much bigger clone is one base away. The chain uses TRBV6-5 and TRBJ2-2, with a tentative D call TRBD2 (5 bases). The CDR3 is made up of 13 amino acids. CDR1 is MNHEY and CDR2 is SVGAGI in the germline V gene. CDR3 loop: CASSYSVPGELVF. The CDR3 DNA reads as TGTGCCAGCAGTTACTCTGTCCCCGGGGAGCTGGTTTTT.

With regard to this clonotype: No conserved phenylalanine or tryptophan is present at the end of the CDR3, so a read error is the likely explanation. The V call is TRBV29-1, the J call TRBJ2-7; the D is unclear. Germline-derived CDR1 and CDR2 are SQVTM and ANQGSEA. The CDR3 consists of 16 residues. V lost 3 bases and J lost 0, with 18 bases in between. The CDR3 here is CSVEIRGPRSSYEQYL. The CDR3 nucleotides read TGCAGCGTTGAGATTCGAGGCCCGAGGAGCTCCTACGAGCAGTACCTC.

The V and J genes are TRBV29-1 and TRBJ2-4; TRBD1 might be the D (7 bases). Trimming shortened V by 4 bases and J by 8 bases, and 15 bases separated the two germline ends. The CDR3 has 13 residues. CDR1 SQVTM and CDR2 ANQGSEA come from the germline V gene. CDR3 amino acids: CSVARGRGDIQYF. CDR3 DNA: TGCAGCGTTGCCAGGGGCAGGGGGGACATTCAGTACTTC.

This clonotype was counted between two and nine times. V and J are TRBV6-2 or TRBV6-3 and TRBJ1-6, with a tentative D call TRBD1 (6 bases). The CDR3 is 13 residues long. V was shortened by 6 bases and J by 9 bases, with 12 bases between the two germline ends. Germline V gives CDR1 MNHEY, CDR2 SVGEGT. CDR3 DNA: TGTGCCAGCAGGACCGAGGGGGGTTCACCCCTCCACTTT. Amino acid sequence: CASRTEGGSPLHF.

This clonotype has just a few counts. The chain links TRBV7-2 to TRBJ1-2; unclear D gene. In germline, CDR1 is SGHTA, CDR2 FQGNSA. V shed 2 bases and J shed 6 bases, with 10 bases lying between them. The CDR3 is 13 amino acids. CDR3 in DNA: TGTGCCAGCAGCTTACTTATTGGAAATGGCTACACCTTC. Its translation: CASSLLIGNGYTF.

This chain uses TRBV20-1 with TRBJ2-1, with D tentatively TRBD1 (6 bases). TRBJ2-5 explains the end of the DNA better; the J call may be wrong. CDR1 and CDR2 from the germline V gene are DFQATT and SNEGSKA (reference sequence). The CDR3 is made up of 13 amino acids. This chain's CDR3 is CSAADRAQETQYF. CDR3 sequence (DNA): TGCAGTGCAGCGGACAGAGCCCAAGAGACCCAGTACTTC.

In its sample, this clonotype was seen a few times. The rearrangement links TRBV10-2 to TRBJ1-4, with a weak D call TRBD1 (5 bases). The V gene lost 3 bases and the J gene lost 8 bases, with 22 bases spanning the gap. The CDR3 loop spans 17 amino acids. Germline V gene data show CDR1 as WSHSY and CDR2 as SAAADI. The chain's CDR3 is CASSDLRSGSGTEKLFF. Written as DNA, the CDR3 is TGCGCCAGCAGTGACCTCCGCTCGGGGTCTGGGACCGAAAAACTGTTTTTT.

Many counts were recorded for this clonotype. The V call is TRBV11-2, the J call TRBJ2-2; the D gene is possibly TRBD1 (6 bases). Germline lookup yields CDR1 SGHAT and CDR2 FQNNGV. The CDR3 is 15 residues long. V was pared by 6 bases and J by 5 bases, with 16 bases between. CDR3 sequence reads: CASRPGQLGTGELFF. For the CDR3, the DNA is TGTGCCAGCAGACCCGGACAGCTGGGAACCGGGGAGCTGTTTTTT.

This sequence joins TRBV19 and TRBJ2-7, with no clear D. The V gene's germline CDR1 is LNHDA and CDR2 SQIVND (reference sequence). V was trimmed by 6 bases and J by 0 bases, leaving 15 bases between them. This CDR3 region has 15 residues. The CDR3 here is CASSFSSGVSYEQYF. CDR3 coding DNA: TGTGCCAGTAGCTTTTCTTCAGGAGTCTCCTACGAGCAGTACTTC. The complete variable domain, with remaining parts taken from reference TRBV19 and TRBJ2-7, reads DGGITQSPKYLFRKEGQNVTLSCEQNLNHDAMYWYRQDPGQGLRLIYYSQIVNDFQKGDIAEGYSVSREKKESFPLTVTSAQKNPTAFYLCASSFSSGVSYEQYFGPGTRLTVT.

This chain connects TRBV7-2 to TRBJ1-5, with a possible D match to TRBD1 (5 bases). Germline-derived CDR1 and CDR2 are SGHTA and FQGNSA. V lost 5 bases and J 8 bases, leaving 16 bases between the germline ends. The CDR3 totals 14 residues. Written as DNA, the CDR3 is TGTGCCAGCAGCCCGGGGCGGGGGGAAGAGCCCCAGCATTTT. Its translation is CASSPGRGEEPQHF.

This clonotype showed up just a few times. CDR3 protein: CASSSSRAEQYF. The CDR3, as DNA: TGTGCCAGCAGCTCGAGTAGGGCCGAGCAGTACTTC. The chain links TRBV7-9 to TRBJ2-7; the D is unclear. Germline V lookup: CDR1 SEHNR, CDR2 FQNEAQ (reference sequence). Trimming removed 4 bases from V and 6 bases from J, with 10 bases in between. The CDR3 is 12 amino acids.